This T cell receptor beta chain was obtained from a study of blood T cells in healthy people across ages. Study-level information: Through template switching, about one barcoded beta molecule was captured per two T cells, as measured in model experiments.

Germline CDR1 and CDR2: DFQATT and SNEGSKA (reference sequence). The V and J ends lost 1 base and 0 bases respectively, with 22 bases between them. There are 19 residues in the CDR3. Primed by a sample-barcoded 5' primer and a J-beta primer mix, a second PCR proceeded for roughly 7 to 12 cycles. TCRdb redid the calling of the 5' RACE reads with MiXCR, one entry per CDR3 protein. The sample yields approximately 1,100,000 distinct CDR3 sequences, 35% to 50% seen once. The chain couples TRBV20-1 to TRBJ2-4; weak D call: TRBD1 (8 bases). Sequencing used blood. The receptor was isolated from a woman between 55 and 75 years old in good health. The CDR3 reads CSARGGGTGTTLAKNIQYF. CDR3 DNA sequence: TGCAGTGCTAGAGGGGGGGGGACAGGAACTACCTTAGCCAAAAACATTCAGTACTTC.